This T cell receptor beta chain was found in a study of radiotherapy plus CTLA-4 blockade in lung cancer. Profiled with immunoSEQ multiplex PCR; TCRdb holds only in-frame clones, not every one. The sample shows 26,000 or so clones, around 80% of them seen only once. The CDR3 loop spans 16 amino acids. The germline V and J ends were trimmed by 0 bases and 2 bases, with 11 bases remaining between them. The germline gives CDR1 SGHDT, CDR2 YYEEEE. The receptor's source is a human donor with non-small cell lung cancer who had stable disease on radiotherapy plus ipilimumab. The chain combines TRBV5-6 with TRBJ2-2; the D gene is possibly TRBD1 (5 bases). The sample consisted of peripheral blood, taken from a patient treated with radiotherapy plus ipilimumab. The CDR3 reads CASSLEGHINTGELFF. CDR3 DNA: TGTGCCAGCAGCTTGGAGGGGCACATAAACACCGGGGAGCTGTTTTTT.